The present T cell receptor beta chain was sequenced within a study of cytomegalovirus exposure and HLA in healthy donors. Measured with immunoSEQ multiplex PCR; TCRdb has only the in-frame clones, and not every one. The sample has about 110,000 clones; around 82% are singletons. While the first cohort had 700 or so subjects, the donors belonged to the separate validation cohort of roughly 120 subjects. The ends were cut back, 3 bases at V and 4 bases at J, with 10 bases in the middle. The CDR3 covers 14 residues. The V gene's germline CDR1 is MNHNS and CDR2 SASEGT. What was sequenced was PBMCs. The sequence was collected from a woman aged 18-29 years in good health and CMV-seronegative. The V and J genes are TRBV6-1 and TRBJ2-1; D remains unclear. The CDR3 bases are TGTGCCAGCAGTGATGCCGGCGGATACAATGAGCAGTTCTTC. This encodes CASSDAGGYNEQFF.